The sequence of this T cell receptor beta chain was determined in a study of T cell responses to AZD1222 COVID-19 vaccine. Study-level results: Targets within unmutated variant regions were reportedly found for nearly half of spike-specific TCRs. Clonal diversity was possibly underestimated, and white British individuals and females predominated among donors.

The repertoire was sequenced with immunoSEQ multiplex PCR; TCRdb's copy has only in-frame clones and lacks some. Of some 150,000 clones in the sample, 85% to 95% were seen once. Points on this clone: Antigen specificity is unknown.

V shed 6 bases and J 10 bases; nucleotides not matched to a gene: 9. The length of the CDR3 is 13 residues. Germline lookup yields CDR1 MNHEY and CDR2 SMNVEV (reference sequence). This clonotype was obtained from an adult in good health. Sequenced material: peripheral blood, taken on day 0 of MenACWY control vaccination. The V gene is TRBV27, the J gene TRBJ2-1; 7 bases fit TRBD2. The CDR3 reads CASRGGGTREQFF. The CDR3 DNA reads TGTGCCAGCAGAGGCGGGGGAACAAGGGAGCAGTTCTTC.